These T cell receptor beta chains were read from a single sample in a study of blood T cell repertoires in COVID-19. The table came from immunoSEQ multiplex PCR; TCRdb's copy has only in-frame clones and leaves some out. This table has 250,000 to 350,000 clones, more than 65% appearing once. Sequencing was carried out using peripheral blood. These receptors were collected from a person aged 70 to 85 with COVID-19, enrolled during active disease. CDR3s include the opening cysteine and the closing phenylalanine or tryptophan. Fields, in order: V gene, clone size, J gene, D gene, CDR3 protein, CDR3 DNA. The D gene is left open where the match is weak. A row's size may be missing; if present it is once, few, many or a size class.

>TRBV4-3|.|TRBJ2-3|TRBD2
CASSQDRTRRDTQYF
TGCGCCAGCAGCCAAGATAGGACTAGAAGGGATACGCAGTATTTT
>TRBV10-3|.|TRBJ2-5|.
CAISERGGKETQYF
TGTGCCATCAGTGAGAGGGGGGGTAAAGAGACCCAGTACTTC
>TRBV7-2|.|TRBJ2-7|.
CASSSRGAYEQYF
TGTGCCAGCAGCTCCAGGGGGGCCTACGAGCAGTACTTC
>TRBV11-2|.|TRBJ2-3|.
CASSSVRGDTQYF
TGTGCCAGCAGCTCCGTAAGGGGGGATACGCAGTATTTT
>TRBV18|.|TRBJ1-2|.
CASSRVGVDGYTF
TGTGCCAGCTCACGGGTAGGGGTTGATGGCTACACCTTC
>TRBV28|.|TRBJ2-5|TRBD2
CAGRPGGLAGDRHETQYF
TGTGCCGGCCGCCCCGGGGGACTAGCGGGAGACAGGCATGAGACCCAGTACTTC
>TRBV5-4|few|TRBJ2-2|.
CASSLEPGGNTGELFF
TGTGCCAGCAGCTTGGAACCCGGCGGGAACACCGGGGAGCTGTTTTTT
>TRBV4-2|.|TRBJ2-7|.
CASSLAGTHEQYF
TGTGCCAGCAGCCTCGCGGGAACCCACGAGCAGTACTTC
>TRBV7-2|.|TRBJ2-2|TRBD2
CASSLAGLAGKNTGELFF
TGTGCCAGCAGCTTAGCGGGACTAGCGGGAAAAAACACCGGGGAGCTGTTTTTT
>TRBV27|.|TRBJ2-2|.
CASSFRSTGELFF
TGTGCCAGCAGTTTTCGTTCGACCGGGGAGCTGTTTTTT
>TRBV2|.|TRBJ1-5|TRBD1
CASSELGQGFSNQPQHF
TGTGCCAGCAGTGAGCTGGGACAGGGTTTCAGCAATCAGCCCCAGCATTTT
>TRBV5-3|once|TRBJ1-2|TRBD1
CARSLERTGGVRGYTF
TGTGCCAGAAGCTTGGAACGGACAGGAGGGGTTCGGGGCTACACCTTC
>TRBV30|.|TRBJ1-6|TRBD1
CAWSVKGQGNSPLHF
TGTGCCTGGAGTGTAAAGGGACAGGGGAATTCACCCCTCCACTTT
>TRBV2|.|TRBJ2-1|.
CASQDRSSYNEQFF
TGTGCCAGTCAAGACAGGAGCTCCTACAATGAGCAGTTCTTC
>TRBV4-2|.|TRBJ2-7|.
CASSQWSGMGYEQYF
TGTGCCAGCAGCCAATGGTCGGGAATGGGATACGAGCAGTACTTC
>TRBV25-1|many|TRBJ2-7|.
CASSGRGPHYEQYF
TGTGCCAGCAGTGGGCGGGGGCCTCACTACGAGCAGTACTTC
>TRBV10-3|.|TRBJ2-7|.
CAISEPGVDEQYF
TGTGCCATCAGTGAACCAGGGGTTGACGAGCAGTACTTC
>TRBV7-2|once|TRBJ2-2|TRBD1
CASSFRRQGLSGELFF
TGTGCCAGCAGCTTTCGGAGACAGGGCCTTAGTGGGGAGCTGTTTTTT